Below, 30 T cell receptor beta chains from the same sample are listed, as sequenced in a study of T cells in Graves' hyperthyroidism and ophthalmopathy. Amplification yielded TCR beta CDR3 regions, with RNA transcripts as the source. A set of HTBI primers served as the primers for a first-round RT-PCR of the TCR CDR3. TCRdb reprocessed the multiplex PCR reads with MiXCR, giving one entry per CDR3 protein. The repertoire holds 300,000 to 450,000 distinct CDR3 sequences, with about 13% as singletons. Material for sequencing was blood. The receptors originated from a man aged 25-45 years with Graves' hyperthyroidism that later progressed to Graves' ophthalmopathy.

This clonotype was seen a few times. CDR3 sequence (DNA): TGTGCCTCGATACCCGGGACAGGGAATGGCTACACCTTC. This sequence encodes CASIPGTGNGYTF. The rearrangement uses TRBV10-3 and TRBJ1-2, with 9 bases that match TRBD1. The germline V gene has CDR1 ENHRY and CDR2 SYGVKD. The CDR3 length is 13 residues. With 11 bases clipped from V and 6 bases from J, the junction kept 10 bases outside the gene matches.

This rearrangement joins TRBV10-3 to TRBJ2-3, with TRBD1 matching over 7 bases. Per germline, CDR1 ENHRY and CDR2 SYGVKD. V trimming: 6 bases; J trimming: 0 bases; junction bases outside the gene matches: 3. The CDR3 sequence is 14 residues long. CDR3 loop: CAIRDRSSTDTQYF. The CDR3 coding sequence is TGTGCCATCAGGGACAGGTCTAGCACAGATACGCAGTATTTT.

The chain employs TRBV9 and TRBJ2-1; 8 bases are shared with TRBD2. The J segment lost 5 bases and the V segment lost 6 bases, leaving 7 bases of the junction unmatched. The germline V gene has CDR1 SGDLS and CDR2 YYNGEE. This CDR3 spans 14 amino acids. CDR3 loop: CASTPTSAHNEQFF. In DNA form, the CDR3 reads TGTGCCAGCACTCCGACTAGCGCCCACAATGAGCAGTTCTTC. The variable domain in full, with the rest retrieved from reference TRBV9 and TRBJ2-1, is DSGVTQTPKHLITATGQRVTLRCSPRSGDLSVYWYQQSLDQGLQFLIQYYNGEERAKGNILERFSAQQFPDLHSELNLSSLELGDSALYFCASTPTSAHNEQFFGPGTRLTVL.

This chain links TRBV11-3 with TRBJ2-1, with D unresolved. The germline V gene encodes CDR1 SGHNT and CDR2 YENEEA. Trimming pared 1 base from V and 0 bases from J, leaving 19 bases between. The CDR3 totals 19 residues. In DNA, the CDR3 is TGTGCCAGCAGCTTAGTAAATAGGGTTAGGGCTCACTCCTACAATGAGCAGTTCTTC. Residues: CASSLVNRVRAHSYNEQFF.

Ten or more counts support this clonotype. The CDR3 region has the DNA TGTGCCAGCAGTTACGGACTGGGACAGGGTTGGAGAAACACTGAAGCTTTCTTT. Its protein product is CASSYGLGQGWRNTEAFF. The chain links TRBV6-2 or TRBV6-3 to TRBJ1-1; 9 bases agree with TRBD1. Looked up from germline, CDR1 is MNHEY and CDR2 is SVGEGT. The V gene end was trimmed by 2 bases and the J gene end by 2 bases; junction bases not matched to a gene: 12. The CDR3 covers 18 residues.

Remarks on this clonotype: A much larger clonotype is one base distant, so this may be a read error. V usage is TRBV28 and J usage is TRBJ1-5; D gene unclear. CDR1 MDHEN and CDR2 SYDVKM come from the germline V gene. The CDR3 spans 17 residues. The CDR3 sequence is CASSLLAADYSNQLQHF. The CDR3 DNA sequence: TGTGCCAGCAGTTTATTAGCGGCAGATTATAGCAATCAGCTCCAGCATTTT.

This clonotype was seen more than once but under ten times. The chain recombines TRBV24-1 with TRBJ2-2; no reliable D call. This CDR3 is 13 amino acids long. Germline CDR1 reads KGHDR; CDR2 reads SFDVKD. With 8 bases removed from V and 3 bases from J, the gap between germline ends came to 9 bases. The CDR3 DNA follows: TGTGCCACCACGGCGGAGTACACCGGGGAGCTGTTTTTT. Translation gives CATTAEYTGELFF.

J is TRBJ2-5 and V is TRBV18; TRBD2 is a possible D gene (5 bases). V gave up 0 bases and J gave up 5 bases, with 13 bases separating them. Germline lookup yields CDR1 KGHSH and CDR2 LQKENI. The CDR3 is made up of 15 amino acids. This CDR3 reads CASSPPTPGKETQYF. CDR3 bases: TGTGCCAGCTCACCACCGACCCCGGGGAAGGAGACCCAGTACTTC.

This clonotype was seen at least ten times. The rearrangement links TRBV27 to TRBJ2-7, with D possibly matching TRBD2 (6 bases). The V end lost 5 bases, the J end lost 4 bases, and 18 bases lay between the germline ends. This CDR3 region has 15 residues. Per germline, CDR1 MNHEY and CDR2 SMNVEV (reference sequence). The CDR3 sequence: CASSPQRAGRYEQYF. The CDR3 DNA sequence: TGTGCCAGCAGTCCCCAAAGGGCGGGGAGGTACGAGCAGTACTTC.

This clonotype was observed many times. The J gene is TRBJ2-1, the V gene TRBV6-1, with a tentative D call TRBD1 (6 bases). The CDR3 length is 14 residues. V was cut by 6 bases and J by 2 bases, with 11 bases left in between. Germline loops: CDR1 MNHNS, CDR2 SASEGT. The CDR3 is CASRDTGTYNEQFF. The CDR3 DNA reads TGTGCCAGCAGGGACACAGGGACCTACAATGAGCAGTTCTTC.

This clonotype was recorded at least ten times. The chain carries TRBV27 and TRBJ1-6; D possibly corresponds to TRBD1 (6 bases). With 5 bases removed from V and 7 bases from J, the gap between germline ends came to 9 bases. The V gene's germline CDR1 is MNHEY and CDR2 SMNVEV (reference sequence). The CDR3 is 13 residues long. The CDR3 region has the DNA TGTGCCAGCAGTCAGGGGCAGAATTCACCCCTCCACTTT. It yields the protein CASSQGQNSPLHF.

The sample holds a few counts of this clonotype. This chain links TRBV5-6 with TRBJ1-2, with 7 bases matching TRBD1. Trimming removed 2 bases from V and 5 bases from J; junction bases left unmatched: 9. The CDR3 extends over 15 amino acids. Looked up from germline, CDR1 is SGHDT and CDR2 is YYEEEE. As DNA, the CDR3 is TGTGCCAGCAGCTTCTTCCGACAGGGAGGTTATGGCTACACCTTC. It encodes CASSFFRQGGYGYTF. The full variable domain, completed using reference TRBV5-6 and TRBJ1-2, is DAGVTQSPTHLIKTRGQQVTLRCSPKSGHDTVSWYQQALGQGPQFIFQYYEEEERQRGNFPDRFSGHQFPNYSSELNVNALLLGDSALYLCASSFFRQGGYGYTFGSGTRLTVV.

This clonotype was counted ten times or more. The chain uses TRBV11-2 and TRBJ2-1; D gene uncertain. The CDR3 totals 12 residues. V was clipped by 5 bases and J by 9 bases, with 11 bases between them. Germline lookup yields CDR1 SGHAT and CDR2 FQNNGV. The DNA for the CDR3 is TGTGCCAGCAGCGTGCTAGATACTGAGCAGTTCTTC. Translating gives CASSVLDTEQFF.

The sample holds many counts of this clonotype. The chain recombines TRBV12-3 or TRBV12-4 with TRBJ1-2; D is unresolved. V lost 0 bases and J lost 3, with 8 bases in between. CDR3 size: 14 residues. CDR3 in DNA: TGTGCCAGCAGTTTAGCGCGGGTGGACTATGGCTACACCTTC. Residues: CASSLARVDYGYTF.

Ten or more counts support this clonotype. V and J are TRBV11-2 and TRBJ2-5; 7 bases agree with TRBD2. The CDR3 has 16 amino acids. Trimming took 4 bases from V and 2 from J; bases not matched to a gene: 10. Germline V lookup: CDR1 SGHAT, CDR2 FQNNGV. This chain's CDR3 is CASSWALADSQETQYF. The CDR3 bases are TGTGCCAGCAGCTGGGCGCTAGCGGACTCTCAAGAGACCCAGTACTTC.

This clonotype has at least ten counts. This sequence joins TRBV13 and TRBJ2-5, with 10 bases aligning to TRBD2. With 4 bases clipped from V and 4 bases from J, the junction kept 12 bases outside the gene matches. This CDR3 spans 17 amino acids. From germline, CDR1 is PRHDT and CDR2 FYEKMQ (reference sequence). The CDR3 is CASSSELASGGPETQYF. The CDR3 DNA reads TGTGCCAGCAGCTCGGAATTGGCTAGCGGGGGCCCAGAGACCCAGTACTTC.

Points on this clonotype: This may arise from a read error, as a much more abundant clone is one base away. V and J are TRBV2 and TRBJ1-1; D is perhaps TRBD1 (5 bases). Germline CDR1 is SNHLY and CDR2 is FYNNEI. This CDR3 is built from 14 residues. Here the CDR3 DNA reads TGTGCCAGCGGGCCGGGGCGCAAACGGACTGAAGCTTCCTTT. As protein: CASGPGRKRTEASF.

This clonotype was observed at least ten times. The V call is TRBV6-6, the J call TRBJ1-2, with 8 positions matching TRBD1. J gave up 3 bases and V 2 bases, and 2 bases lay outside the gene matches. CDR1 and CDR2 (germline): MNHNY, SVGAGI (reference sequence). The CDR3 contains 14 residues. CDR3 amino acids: CASSYRTGYYGYTF. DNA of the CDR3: TGTGCCAGCAGTTACCGGACAGGGTACTATGGCTACACCTTC.

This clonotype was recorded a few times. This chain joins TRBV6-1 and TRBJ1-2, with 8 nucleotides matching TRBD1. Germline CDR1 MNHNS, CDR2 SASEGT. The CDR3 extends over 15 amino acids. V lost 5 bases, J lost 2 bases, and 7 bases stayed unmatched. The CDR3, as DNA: TGTGCCAGCAGTCCCCCAGGGGGCCCCAACTATGGCTACACCTTC. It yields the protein CASSPPGGPNYGYTF.

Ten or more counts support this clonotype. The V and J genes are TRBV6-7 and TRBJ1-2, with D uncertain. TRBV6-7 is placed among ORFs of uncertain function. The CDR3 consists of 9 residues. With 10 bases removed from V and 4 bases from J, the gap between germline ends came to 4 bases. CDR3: CATCYGYTF. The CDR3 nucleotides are TGTGCCACGTGCTATGGCTACACCTTC.

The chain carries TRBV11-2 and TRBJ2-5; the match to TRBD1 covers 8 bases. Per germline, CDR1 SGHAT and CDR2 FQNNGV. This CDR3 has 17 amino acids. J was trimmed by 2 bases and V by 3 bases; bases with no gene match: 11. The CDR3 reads CASSLLPGQVLQETQYF. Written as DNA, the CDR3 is TGTGCCAGCAGCTTGCTCCCGGGACAGGTCCTTCAAGAGACCCAGTACTTC.

The CDR3 bases are TGTGCCAACAGCCCCTCAAGGGGGGTTGGCTACACCTTC. Protein product: CANSPSRGVGYTF. The V and J genes are TRBV12-3 or TRBV12-4 and TRBJ1-2; tentatively, D is TRBD1 (6 bases). Trimming removed 10 bases at V and 7 bases at J, with 19 bases between. The CDR3 is made up of 13 amino acids.

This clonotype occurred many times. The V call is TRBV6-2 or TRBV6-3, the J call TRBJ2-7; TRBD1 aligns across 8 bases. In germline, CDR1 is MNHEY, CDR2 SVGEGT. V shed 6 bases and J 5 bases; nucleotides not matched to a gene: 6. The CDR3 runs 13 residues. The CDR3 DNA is TGTGCCAGCAGGCTGACAGGGGTCCACGAGCAGTACTTC. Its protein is CASRLTGVHEQYF.

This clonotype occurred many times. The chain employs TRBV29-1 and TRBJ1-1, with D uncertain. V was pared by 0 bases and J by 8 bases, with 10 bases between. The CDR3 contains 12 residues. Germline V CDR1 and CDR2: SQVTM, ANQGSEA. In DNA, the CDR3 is TGCAGCGTTGAAGATCCTGAAAGAGAAGCTTTCTTT. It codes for CSVEDPEREAFF. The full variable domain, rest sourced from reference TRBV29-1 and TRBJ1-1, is SAVISQKPSRDICQRGTSLTIQCQVDSQVTMMFWYRQQPGQSLTLIATANQGSEATYESGFVIDKFPISRPNLTFSTLTVSNMSPEDSSIYLCSVEDPEREAFFGQGTRLTVV.

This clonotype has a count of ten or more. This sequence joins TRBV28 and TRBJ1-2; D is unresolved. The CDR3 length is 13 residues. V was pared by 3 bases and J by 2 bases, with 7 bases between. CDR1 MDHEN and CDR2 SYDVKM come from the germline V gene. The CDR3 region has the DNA TGTGCCAGCAGTTTTGCGGGGAACTATGGCTACACCTTC. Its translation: CASSFAGNYGYTF.

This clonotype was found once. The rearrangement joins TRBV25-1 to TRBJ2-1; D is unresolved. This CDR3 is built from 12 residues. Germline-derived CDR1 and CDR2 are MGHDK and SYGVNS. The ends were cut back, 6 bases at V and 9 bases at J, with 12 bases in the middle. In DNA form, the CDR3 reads TGTGCCAGCAGCCCCCTTTGGGCTGAGCAGTTCTTC. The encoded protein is CASSPLWAEQFF.

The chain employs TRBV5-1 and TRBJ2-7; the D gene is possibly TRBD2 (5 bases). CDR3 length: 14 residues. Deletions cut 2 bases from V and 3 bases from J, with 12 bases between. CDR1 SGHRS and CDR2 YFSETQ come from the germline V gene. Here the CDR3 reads CASSFGVFFYEQYF. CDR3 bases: TGCGCCAGCAGCTTCGGGGTCTTCTTCTACGAGCAGTACTTC.

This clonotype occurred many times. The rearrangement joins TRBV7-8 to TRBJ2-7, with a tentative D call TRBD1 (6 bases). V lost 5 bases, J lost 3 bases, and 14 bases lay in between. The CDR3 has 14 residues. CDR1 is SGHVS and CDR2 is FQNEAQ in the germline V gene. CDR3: CASSPETGSYEQYF. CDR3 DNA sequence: TGTGCCAGCAGCCCAGAGACAGGAAGCTACGAGCAGTACTTC.

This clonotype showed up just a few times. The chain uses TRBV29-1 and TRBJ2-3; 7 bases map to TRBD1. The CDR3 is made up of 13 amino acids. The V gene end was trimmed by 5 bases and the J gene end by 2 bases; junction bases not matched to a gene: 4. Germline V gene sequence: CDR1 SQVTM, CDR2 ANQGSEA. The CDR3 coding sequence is TGCAGCGTTTTAGGGGGCCCCACAGATACGCAGTATTTT. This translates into CSVLGGPTDTQYF.

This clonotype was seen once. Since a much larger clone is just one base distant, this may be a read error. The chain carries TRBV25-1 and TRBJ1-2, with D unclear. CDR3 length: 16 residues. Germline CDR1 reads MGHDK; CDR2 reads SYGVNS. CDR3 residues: CASSEIGGRLGSGHTF. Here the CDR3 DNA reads TGTGCCAGCAGTGAAATTGGAGGACGGCTCGGTTCTGGCCACACCTTC.